These 18 T cell receptor beta chains came from one sample sequenced in a study of T cells in Graves' hyperthyroidism and ophthalmopathy (dated by TCRdb to between 2018 and 2021). Libraries were constructed by multiplex PCR. Sequenced using an Illumina HiSeq 2000. The TCR beta CDR3 regions were amplified from the RNA transcripts. A first-round RT-PCR of the TCR CDR3 used the HTBI primer set with the Qiagen OneStep RT-PCR kit. TCRdb reanalyzed the raw reads on its own, using fastp at Q25 for trimming and MiXCR for clone calling, and kept in-frame beta chains. Rows merge per CDR3 protein into single entries with the most common DNA and genes. This sample holds about 400,000 distinct CDR3 sequences; 15% were observed only once. Clones ranked in the top ten supply about 33% of the sample. The material sequenced was blood. Every receptor here comes from a young woman with Graves' hyperthyroidism.

This clonotype has a handful of counts. V usage is TRBV14 and J usage is TRBJ2-7; D perhaps matches TRBD2 (5 bases). The germline V gene encodes CDR1 SGHDN and CDR2 FVKESK. CDR3 size: 13 residues. The V end was cut by 1 base, the J end by 6 bases, with 10 bases between. The CDR3 protein is CASSQGLGSEQYF. DNA for the CDR3: TGTGCCAGCAGCCAAGGATTGGGGAGCGAGCAGTACTTC.

There are many counts of this clonotype. The chain uses TRBV29-1 and TRBJ2-3, with 9 bases aligning to TRBD2. This CDR3 has 15 residues. V lost 4 bases, J lost 2 bases, and 7 bases stayed unmatched. The V gene's germline CDR1 is SQVTM and CDR2 ANQGSEA. The CDR3 region is CSVVGLAGPTDTQYF. CDR3 DNA sequence: TGCAGCGTTGTCGGGCTAGCGGGACCCACAGATACGCAGTATTTT.

This clonotype was found many times. The chain couples TRBV12-3 or TRBV12-4 to TRBJ2-7; weak D call: TRBD2 (5 bases). V lost 6 bases and J 0 bases, leaving 9 bases between the germline ends. The CDR3 length is 13 residues. Here the CDR3 DNA reads TGTGCCAGCAGCTCGACTACCTCCTACGAGCAGTACTTC. It is translated as CASSSTTSYEQYF.

This clonotype has at least ten counts. The chain is built from TRBV7-6 and TRBJ1-1, with 7 bases fitting TRBD1. CDR1 is SGHVS, CDR2 FNYEAQ, per germline. The CDR3 sequence is 14 residues long. V gave up 3 bases and J gave up 0 bases; unmatched junction bases: 1. As DNA, the CDR3 is TGTGCCAGCAGCTTGGGGACAGTGAACACTGAAGCTTTCTTT. It codes for CASSLGTVNTEAFF.

This clonotype has just one count. The V and J genes are TRBV27 and TRBJ2-3; tentatively, D is TRBD1 (6 bases). CDR1 and CDR2 (germline): MNHEY, SMNVEV (reference sequence). The CDR3 has 15 residues. Trimming removed 2 bases at V and 6 bases at J, with 15 bases between. In nucleotides, the CDR3 is TGTGCCAGCAGTTTACCGACACAGGGATTGGATACGCAGTATTTT. Residues: CASSLPTQGLDTQYF.

The gene calls are TRBV9 and TRBJ2-5; TRBD2 matches 9 bases. The germline V gene has CDR1 SGDLS and CDR2 YYNGEE. This CDR3 region has 17 residues. V gave up 0 bases and J gave up 5 bases; unmatched junction bases: 11. CDR3 sequence (DNA): TGTGCCAGCAGCGTAGCTACGGGGAATAGCGGGAGTGAGACCCAGTACTTC. Protein product: CASSVATGNSGSETQYF.

This clonotype has just a few counts. A much larger clonotype is one base distant, so this may be a read error. CDR3 sequence reads: CASSPPDRVYNEQSF. As DNA, the CDR3 is TGTGCCAGCTCACCACCGGACAGGGTTTACAATGAGCAGTCCTTC. This rearrangement joins TRBV18 to TRBJ2-1; 8 nucleotides align to TRBD1. In germline, CDR1 is KGHSH, CDR2 LQKENI. The CDR3 consists of 15 residues.

This clonotype was picked up many times. The chain links TRBV7-8 to TRBJ2-5; D might be TRBD1 or TRBD2, each matching 5 bases. The CDR3 consists of 14 residues. With 0 bases removed from V and 4 bases from J, the gap between germline ends came to 9 bases. The germline V gene has CDR1 SGHVS and CDR2 FQNEAQ. In DNA form, the CDR3 reads TGTGCCAGCAGCTTAGCTGTGAGGGGAGAGACCCAGTACTTC. Its protein is CASSLAVRGETQYF.

This clonotype was detected only a few times. The CDR3: CASSRPEGAGRSDTQYF. The CDR3 nucleotides read TGTGCCAGCAGCCGGCCCGAGGGGGCGGGACGGTCAGATACGCAGTATTTT. V and J are TRBV3-1 and TRBJ2-3, with TRBD1 as a possible D gene (7 bases). The V end lost 4 bases, the J end lost 4 bases, and 21 bases lay between the germline ends. Looked up from germline, CDR1 is LGHDT and CDR2 is YNNKEL (reference sequence). The CDR3 has 17 residues.

The chain carries TRBV9 and TRBJ2-6; 10 bases fit TRBD2. This CDR3 has 21 amino acids. Per the germline V gene, CDR1 is SGDLS and CDR2 is YYNGEE. Trimming took 4 bases from V and 4 from J; bases not matched to a gene: 20. The DNA for the CDR3 is TGTGCCAGCAGCTCGGAGACCTTGGGGCTAGCGGGAGCTTACGGGGCCAACGTCCTGACTTTC. It specifies CASSSETLGLAGAYGANVLTF.

This clonotype was recorded many times. J is TRBJ2-1 and V is TRBV9, with D unclear. The germline V and J ends were trimmed by 3 bases and 3 bases, with 13 bases remaining between them. Germline CDR1 and CDR2: SGDLS and YYNGEE. This CDR3 region has 15 residues. CDR3 amino acids: CASSAGTILYNEQFF. For the CDR3, the DNA is TGTGCCAGCAGCGCAGGCACTATTCTCTACAATGAGCAGTTCTTC.

In its sample, this clonotype was seen a few times. The CDR3 region has the DNA TGTGCCAGCAGTTTATCCCCAGGGACTCTTAAAAAGCAGTACTTC. This codes for CASSLSPGTLKKQYF. This rearrangement joins TRBV27 to TRBJ2-7, with a weak D call TRBD2 (6 bases). V lost 0 bases and J lost 8, with 17 bases in between. The CDR3 is 15 residues long. Germline V gene sequence: CDR1 MNHEY, CDR2 SMNVEV (reference sequence).

V is TRBV6-1 and J is TRBJ1-1; 11 bases are a match to TRBD1. This CDR3 contains 16 residues. The germline gives CDR1 MNHNS, CDR2 SASEGT. V shed 6 bases and J 6 bases; nucleotides not matched to a gene: 12. CDR3 nucleotide sequence: TGTGCCAGCAGAGAAACCGGGACAGGGGGAGACGCTGAAGCTTTCTTT. This codes for CASRETGTGGDAEAFF.

This clonotype was detected ten times or more. The V gene is TRBV30, the J gene TRBJ2-7; TRBD1 is a possible D gene (8 bases). CDR3 length: 15 amino acids. In germline, CDR1 is GTSNPN, CDR2 SVGIG (reference sequence). V was trimmed by 0 bases and J by 2 bases, leaving 14 bases between them. The CDR3 spells CAWSVRTGRAYEQYF. The CDR3 DNA reads TGTGCCTGGAGTGTCCGGACAGGGAGGGCCTACGAGCAGTACTTC.

This clonotype was seen a handful of times. The CDR3 reads CASSSEYTGELFF. In DNA form, the CDR3 reads TGTGCCAGCAGTTCCGAATACACCGGGGAGCTGTTTTTT. The rearrangement joins TRBV12-3 or TRBV12-4 to TRBJ2-2; D is unresolved. With 4 bases removed from V and 3 bases from J, the gap between germline ends came to 6 bases. The CDR3 sequence is 13 residues long.

This clonotype was seen more than once but under ten times. The gene calls are TRBV7-8 and TRBJ2-7; D may be TRBD1 (5 bases). The CDR3 length is 17 residues. V lost 5 bases, J lost 5 bases, and 25 bases lay in between. The germline V gene encodes CDR1 SGHVS and CDR2 FQNEAQ. The CDR3 nucleotides are TGTGCCAGCAGCCCCGGGTCAGGGTCATTGCGGTACAACGAGCAGTACTTC. Translated: CASSPGSGSLRYNEQYF.

The rearrangement joins TRBV19 to TRBJ2-7, with D possibly matching TRBD2 (6 bases). Trimming stripped 4 bases from V and 0 bases from J, with 13 bases between. Germline CDR1 is LNHDA and CDR2 is SQIVND (reference sequence). The length of the CDR3 is 15 residues. The CDR3 DNA reads as TGTGCCAGTAGTAAAGGCGGGGTCCCCTCCTACGAGCAGTACTTC. This translates into CASSKGGVPSYEQYF.

This clonotype was detected ten times or more. This rearrangement joins TRBV2 to TRBJ2-2, with D hard to call. CDR1 and CDR2 from the germline V gene are SNHLY and FYNNEI. This CDR3 has 15 residues. Trimming took off 5 bases at V and 5 bases at J, with 15 bases between the two ends. CDR3 region: CASSPRVDTTGELFF. Written as DNA, the CDR3 is TGTGCCAGCAGTCCTCGCGTAGACACGACCGGGGAGCTGTTTTTT.